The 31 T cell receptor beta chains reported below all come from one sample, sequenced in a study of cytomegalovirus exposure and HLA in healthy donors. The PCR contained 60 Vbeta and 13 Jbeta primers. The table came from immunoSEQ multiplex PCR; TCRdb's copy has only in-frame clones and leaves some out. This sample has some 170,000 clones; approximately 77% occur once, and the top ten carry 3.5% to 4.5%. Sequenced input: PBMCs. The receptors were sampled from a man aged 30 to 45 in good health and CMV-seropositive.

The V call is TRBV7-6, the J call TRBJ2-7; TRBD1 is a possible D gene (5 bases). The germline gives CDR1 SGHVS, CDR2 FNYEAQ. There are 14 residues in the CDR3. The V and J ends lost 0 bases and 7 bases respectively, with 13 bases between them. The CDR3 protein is CASSLAGQGQEQYF. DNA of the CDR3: TGTGCCAGCAGCTTAGCGGGGCAGGGCCAAGAGCAGTACTTC.

CDR3 in DNA: TGTGCCAGCAGCCCTGGGGGGGGTCCATCGACTGAAGCTTTCTTT. The encoded protein is CASSPGGGPSTEAFF. The chain joins TRBV9 to TRBJ1-1, with D possibly being TRBD1 (5 bases). V was cut by 4 bases and J by 5 bases, with 18 bases left in between. Germline lookup yields CDR1 SGDLS and CDR2 YYNGEE. The CDR3 is made up of 15 amino acids.

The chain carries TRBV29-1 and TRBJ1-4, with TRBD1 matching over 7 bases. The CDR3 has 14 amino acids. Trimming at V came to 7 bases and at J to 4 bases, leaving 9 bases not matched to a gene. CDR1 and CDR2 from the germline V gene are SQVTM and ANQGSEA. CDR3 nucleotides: TGCAGCGCCAAACAGGGGATCGGTAATGAAAAACTGTTTTTT. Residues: CSAKQGIGNEKLFF.

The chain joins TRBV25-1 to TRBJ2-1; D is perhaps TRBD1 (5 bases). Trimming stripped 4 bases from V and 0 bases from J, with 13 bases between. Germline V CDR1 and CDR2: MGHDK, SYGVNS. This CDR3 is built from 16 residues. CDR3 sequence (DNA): TGTGCCAGCAGTGGACAGACATTTTTCTCCTACAATGAGCAGTTCTTC. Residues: CASSGQTFFSYNEQFF.

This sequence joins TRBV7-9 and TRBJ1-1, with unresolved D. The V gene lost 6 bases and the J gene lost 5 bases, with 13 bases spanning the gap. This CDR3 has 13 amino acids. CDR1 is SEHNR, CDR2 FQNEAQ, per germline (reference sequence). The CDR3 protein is CASRSTQFTEAFF. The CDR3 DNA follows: TGTGCCAGCAGGTCCACCCAGTTTACTGAAGCTTTCTTT.

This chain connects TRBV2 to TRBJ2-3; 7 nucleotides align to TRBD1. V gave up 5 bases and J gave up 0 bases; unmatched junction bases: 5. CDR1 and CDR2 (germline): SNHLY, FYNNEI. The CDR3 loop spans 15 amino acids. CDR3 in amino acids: CASSSPGQSTDTQYF. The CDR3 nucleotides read TGTGCCAGCAGTTCCCCGGGACAGAGCACAGATACGCAGTATTTT.

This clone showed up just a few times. The CDR3 is CASSGQGAGDTEAFF. The CDR3 bases are TGTGCCAGCAGCGGACAGGGGGCTGGGGACACTGAAGCTTTCTTT. The chain has TRBV6-6 and TRBJ1-1; 11 bases line up with TRBD1. Germline V lookup: CDR1 MNHNY, CDR2 SVGAGI (reference sequence). Trimming removed 6 bases from V and 3 bases from J; junction bases left unmatched: 6. The CDR3 sequence is 15 residues long.

This CDR3 reads CASSNRLDYYNEQFF. In nucleotides, the CDR3 is TGTGCCAGCAGTAACCGACTAGATTATTACAATGAGCAGTTCTTC. This chain connects TRBV6-5 to TRBJ2-1, with D perhaps TRBD2 (6 bases). This CDR3 is built from 15 residues. V lost 5 bases to trimming and J lost 4 bases, with 15 bases between them. Per germline, CDR1 MNHEY and CDR2 SVGAGI.

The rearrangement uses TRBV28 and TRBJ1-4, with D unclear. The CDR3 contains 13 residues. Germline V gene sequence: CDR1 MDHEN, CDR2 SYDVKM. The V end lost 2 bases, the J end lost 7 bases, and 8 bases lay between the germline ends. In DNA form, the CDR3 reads TGTGCCAGCAGTTTAGCGGGAGGTGAAAAACTGTTTTTT. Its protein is CASSLAGGEKLFF.

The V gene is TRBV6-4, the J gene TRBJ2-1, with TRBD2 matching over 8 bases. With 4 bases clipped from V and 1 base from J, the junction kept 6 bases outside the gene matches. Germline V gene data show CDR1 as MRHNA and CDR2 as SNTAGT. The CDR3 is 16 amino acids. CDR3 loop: CASSGSGGASYNEQFF. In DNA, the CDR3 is TGTGCCAGCAGTGGCAGCGGGGGCGCTTCCTACAATGAGCAGTTCTTC.

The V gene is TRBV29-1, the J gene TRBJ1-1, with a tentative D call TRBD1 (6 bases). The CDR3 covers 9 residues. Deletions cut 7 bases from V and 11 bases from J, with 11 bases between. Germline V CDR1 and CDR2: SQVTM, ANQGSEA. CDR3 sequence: CSAGQGAFF. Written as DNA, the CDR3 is TGCAGCGCGGGGCAGGGGGCTTTCTTT.

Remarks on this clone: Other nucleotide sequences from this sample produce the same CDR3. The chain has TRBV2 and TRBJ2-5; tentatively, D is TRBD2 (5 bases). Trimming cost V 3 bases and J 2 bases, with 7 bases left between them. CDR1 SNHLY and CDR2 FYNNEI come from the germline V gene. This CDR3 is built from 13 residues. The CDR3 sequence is CASSDSGQETQYF. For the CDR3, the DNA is TGTGCCAGCAGTGACAGCGGACAAGAGACCCAGTACTTC.

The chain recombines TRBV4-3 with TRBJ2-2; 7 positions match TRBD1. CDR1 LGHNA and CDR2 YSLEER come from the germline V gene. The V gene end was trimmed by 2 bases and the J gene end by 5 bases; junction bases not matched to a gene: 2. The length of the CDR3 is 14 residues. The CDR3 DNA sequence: TGCGCCAGCAGCCAAACAGGGGTGACCGGGGAGCTGTTTTTT. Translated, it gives CASSQTGVTGELFF.

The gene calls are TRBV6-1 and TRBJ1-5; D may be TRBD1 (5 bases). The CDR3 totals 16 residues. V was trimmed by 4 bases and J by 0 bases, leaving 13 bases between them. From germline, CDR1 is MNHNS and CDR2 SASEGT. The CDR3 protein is CASSGLWGDSNQPQHF. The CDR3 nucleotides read TGTGCCAGCAGTGGTTTGTGGGGGGATAGCAATCAGCCCCAGCATTTT.

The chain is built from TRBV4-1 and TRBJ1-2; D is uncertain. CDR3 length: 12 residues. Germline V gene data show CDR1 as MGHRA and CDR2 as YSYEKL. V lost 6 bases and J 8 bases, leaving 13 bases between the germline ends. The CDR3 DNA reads TGCGCCAGCAGTAACCCGGCGGGGGGCTACACCTTC. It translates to CASSNPAGGYTF.

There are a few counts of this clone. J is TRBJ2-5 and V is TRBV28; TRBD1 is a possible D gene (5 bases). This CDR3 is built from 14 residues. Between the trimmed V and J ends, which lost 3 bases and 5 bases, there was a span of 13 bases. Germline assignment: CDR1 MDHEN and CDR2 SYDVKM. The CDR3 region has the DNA TGTGCCAGCAGTTTTCCGGCAGGGCTGGAGACCCAGTACTTC. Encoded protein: CASSFPAGLETQYF.

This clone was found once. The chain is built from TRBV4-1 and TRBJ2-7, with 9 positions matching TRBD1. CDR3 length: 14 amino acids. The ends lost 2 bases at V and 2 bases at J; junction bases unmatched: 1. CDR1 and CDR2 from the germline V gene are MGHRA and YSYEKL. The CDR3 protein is CASSQRQGAYEQYF. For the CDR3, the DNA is TGCGCCAGCAGCCAAAGACAGGGGGCCTACGAGCAGTACTTC.

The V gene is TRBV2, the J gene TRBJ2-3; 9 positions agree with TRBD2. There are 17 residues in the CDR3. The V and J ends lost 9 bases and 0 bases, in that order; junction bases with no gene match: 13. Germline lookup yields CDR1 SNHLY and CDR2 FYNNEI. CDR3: CARTHPKAGGSTDTQYF. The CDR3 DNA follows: TGTGCCAGGACCCACCCTAAAGCGGGGGGAAGCACAGATACGCAGTATTTT.

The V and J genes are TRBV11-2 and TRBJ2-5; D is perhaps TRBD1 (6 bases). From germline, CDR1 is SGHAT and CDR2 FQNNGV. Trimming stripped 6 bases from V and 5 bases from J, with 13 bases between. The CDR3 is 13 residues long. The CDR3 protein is CASRPTGWETQYF. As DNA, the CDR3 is TGTGCCAGCAGGCCGACAGGCTGGGAGACCCAGTACTTC.

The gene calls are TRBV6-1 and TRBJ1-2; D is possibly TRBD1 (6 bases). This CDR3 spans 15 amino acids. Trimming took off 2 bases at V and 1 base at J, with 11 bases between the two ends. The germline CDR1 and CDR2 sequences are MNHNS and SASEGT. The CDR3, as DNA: TGTGCCAGCAGTGAATTTCAGGGGATTAACTATGGCTACACCTTC. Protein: CASSEFQGINYGYTF.

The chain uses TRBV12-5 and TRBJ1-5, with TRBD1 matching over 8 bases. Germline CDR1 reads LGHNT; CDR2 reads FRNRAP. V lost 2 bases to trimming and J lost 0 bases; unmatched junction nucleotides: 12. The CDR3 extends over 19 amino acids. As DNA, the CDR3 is TGTGCTAGTGGTTTGCGATGGGACAGGTCCCCGGATAGCAATCAGCCCCAGCATTTT. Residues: CASGLRWDRSPDSNQPQHF.

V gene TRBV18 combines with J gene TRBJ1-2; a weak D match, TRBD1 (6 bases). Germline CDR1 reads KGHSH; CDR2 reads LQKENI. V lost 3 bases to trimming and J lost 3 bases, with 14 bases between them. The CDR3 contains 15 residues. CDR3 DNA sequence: TGTGCCAGCTCACCCATCTCCGACAGGTACTATGGCTACACCTTC. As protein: CASSPISDRYYGYTF.

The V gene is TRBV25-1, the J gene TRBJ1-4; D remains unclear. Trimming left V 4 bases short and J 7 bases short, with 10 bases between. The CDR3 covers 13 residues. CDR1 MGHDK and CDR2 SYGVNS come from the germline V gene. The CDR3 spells CASSVWSGEKLFF. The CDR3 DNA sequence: TGTGCCAGCAGTGTCTGGTCCGGTGAAAAACTGTTTTTT. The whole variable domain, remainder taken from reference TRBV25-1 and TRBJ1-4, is EADIYQTPRYLVIGTGKKITLECSQTMGHDKMYWYQQDPGMELHLIHYSYGVNSTEKGDLSSESTVSRIRTEHFPLTLESARPSHTSQYLCASSVWSGEKLFFGSGTQLSVL.

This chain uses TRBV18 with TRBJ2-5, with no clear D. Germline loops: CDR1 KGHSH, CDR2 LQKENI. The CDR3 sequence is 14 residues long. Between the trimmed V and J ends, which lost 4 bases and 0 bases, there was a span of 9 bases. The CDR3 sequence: CASSRSRDQETQYF. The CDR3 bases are TGTGCCAGCTCACGGAGTAGAGACCAAGAGACCCAGTACTTC. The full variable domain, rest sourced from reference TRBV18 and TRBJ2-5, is NAGVMQNPRHLVRRRGQEARLRCSPMKGHSHVYWYRQLPEEGLKFMVYLQKENIIDESGMPKERFSAEFPKEGPSILRIQQVVRGDSAAYFCASSRSRDQETQYFGPGTRLLVL.

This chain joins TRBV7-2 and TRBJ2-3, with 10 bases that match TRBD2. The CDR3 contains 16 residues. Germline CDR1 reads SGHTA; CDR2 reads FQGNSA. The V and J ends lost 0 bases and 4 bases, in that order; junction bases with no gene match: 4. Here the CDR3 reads CASSLAPSGGSDTQYF. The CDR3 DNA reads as TGTGCCAGCAGCTTAGCCCCTAGCGGGGGTTCAGATACGCAGTATTTT.

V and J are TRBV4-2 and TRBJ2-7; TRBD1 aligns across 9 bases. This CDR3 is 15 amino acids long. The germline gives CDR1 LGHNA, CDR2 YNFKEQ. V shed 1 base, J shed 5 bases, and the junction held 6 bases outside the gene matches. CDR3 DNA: TGTGCCAGCAGCCAAGGAACGGGGACAGGGAACGAGCAGTACTTC. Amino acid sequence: CASSQGTGTGNEQYF.

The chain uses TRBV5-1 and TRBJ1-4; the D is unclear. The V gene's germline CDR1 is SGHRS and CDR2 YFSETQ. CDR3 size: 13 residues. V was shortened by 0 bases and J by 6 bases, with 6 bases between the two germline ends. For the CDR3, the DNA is TGCGCCAGCAGCTTGGTTCCAGATGAAAAACTGTTTTTT. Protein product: CASSLVPDEKLFF. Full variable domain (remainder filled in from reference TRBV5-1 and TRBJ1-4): KAGVTQTPRYLIKTRGQQVTLSCSPISGHRSVSWYQQTPGQGLQFLFEYFSETQRNKGNFPGRFSGRQFSNSRSEMNVSTLELGDSALYLCASSLVPDEKLFFGSGTQLSVL.

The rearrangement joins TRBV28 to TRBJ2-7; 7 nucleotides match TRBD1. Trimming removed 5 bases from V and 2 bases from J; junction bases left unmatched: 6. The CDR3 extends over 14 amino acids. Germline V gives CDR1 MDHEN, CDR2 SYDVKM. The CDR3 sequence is CASSPRDSTYEQYF. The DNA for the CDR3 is TGTGCCAGCAGTCCCCGGGACAGTACCTACGAGCAGTACTTC.

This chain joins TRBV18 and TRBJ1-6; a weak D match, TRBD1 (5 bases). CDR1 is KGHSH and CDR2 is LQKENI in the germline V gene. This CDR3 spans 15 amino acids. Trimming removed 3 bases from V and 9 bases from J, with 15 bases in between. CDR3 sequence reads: CASSPIQDRASPLHF. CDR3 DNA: TGTGCCAGCTCACCGATACAGGACCGGGCTTCACCCCTCCACTTT. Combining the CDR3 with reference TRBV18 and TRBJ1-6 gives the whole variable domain NAGVMQNPRHLVRRRGQEARLRCSPMKGHSHVYWYRQLPEEGLKFMVYLQKENIIDESGMPKERFSAEFPKEGPSILRIQQVVRGDSAAYFCASSPIQDRASPLHFGNGTRLTVT.

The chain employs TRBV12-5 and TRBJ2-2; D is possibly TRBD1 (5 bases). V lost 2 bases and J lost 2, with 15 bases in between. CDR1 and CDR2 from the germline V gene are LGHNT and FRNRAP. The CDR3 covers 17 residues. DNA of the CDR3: TGTGCTAGTGGTTTGCCGATCACAGGATCCAACACCGGGGAGCTGTTTTTT. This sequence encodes CASGLPITGSNTGELFF.

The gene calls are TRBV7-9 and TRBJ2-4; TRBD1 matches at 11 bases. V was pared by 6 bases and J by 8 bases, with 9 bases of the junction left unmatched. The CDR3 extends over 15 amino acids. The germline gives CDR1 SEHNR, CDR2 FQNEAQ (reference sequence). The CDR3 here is CASSGPGQGVDIQYF. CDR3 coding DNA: TGTGCCAGCAGTGGCCCGGGACAGGGGGTGGACATTCAGTACTTC.